The 26 T cell receptor beta chains presented below share a single source sample, sequenced in a study of blood T cell repertoires in COVID-19. Measured with immunoSEQ multiplex PCR; TCRdb has only the in-frame clones, and not every one. The sample contains approximately 490,000 clones, around nine tenths of which appear only once. Input material: PBMCs or T cells enriched from blood (not recorded which). The source of these receptors is a woman aged 60 to 75 who had recovered from COVID-19.

The J gene is TRBJ1-2, the V gene TRBV5-5; D gene uncertain. The V and J ends lost 1 base and 2 bases respectively, with 6 bases between them. The CDR3 is made up of 13 amino acids. CDR1 and CDR2 (germline): SGHKS, YYEKEE (reference sequence). In DNA, the CDR3 is TGTGCCAGCAGCTTGTCAGGCAACTATGGCTACACCTTC. Its translation: CASSLSGNYGYTF.

V is TRBV3-1 (or the pseudogene TRBV3-2) and J is TRBJ1-6, with 7 positions matching TRBD1. Germline V gene data show CDR1 as LGHDT and CDR2 as YNNKEL (reference sequence). Trimming cost V 1 base and J 10 bases; bases outside gene matches: 4. The CDR3 consists of 14 residues. The CDR3, as DNA: TGTGCCAGCAGCCAAGTAGGGGGCCGGTCACCCCTCCACTTT. Amino acid sequence: CASSQVGGRSPLHF.

The chain joins TRBV24-1 to TRBJ2-5; 10 bases match TRBD2. The V gene end was trimmed by 3 bases and the J gene end by 0 bases; junction bases not matched to a gene: 6. CDR3 length: 17 amino acids. Germline V gene data show CDR1 as KGHDR and CDR2 as SFDVKD. The CDR3, as DNA: TGTGCCACCAGTGATAAATTCGGACTAGCGGACCAAGAGACCCAGTACTTC. Encoded protein: CATSDKFGLADQETQYF.

The J gene is TRBJ1-2, the V gene TRBV4-1; D is undetermined. CDR3 size: 14 residues. The V end lost 4 bases, the J end lost 3 bases, and 12 bases lay between the germline ends. Germline CDR1 and CDR2: MGHRA and YSYEKL. CDR3 nucleotide sequence: TGCGCCAGCAGCCGCGGATTAGTCGACTATGGCTACACCTTC. This codes for CASSRGLVDYGYTF.

J is TRBJ2-1 and V is TRBV5-1; tentatively, D is TRBD1 (6 bases). V dropped 0 bases and J dropped 10 bases, with 20 bases sitting between them. CDR1 SGHRS and CDR2 YFSETQ come from the germline V gene. The CDR3 has 16 amino acids. CDR3 sequence (DNA): TGCGCCAGCAGCTTGGGAGGGGCAGGGGCAGCTAAAGAGCAGTTCTTC. It is translated as CASSLGGAGAAKEQFF.

This chain joins TRBV5-4 and TRBJ1-2; D is perhaps TRBD1 (5 bases). The CDR3 consists of 15 residues. Germline V lookup: CDR1 SGHNT, CDR2 YYREEE (reference sequence). V was clipped by 4 bases and J by 4 bases, with 17 bases between them. The CDR3, as DNA: TGTGCCAGCAGCGCCGATGGACGGACAAGCTATGGCTACACCTTC. Protein product: CASSADGRTSYGYTF.

The chain is built from TRBV5-1 and TRBJ2-1, with 13 bases lining up with TRBD2. V gave up 0 bases and J gave up 9 bases; unmatched junction bases: 6. This CDR3 has 16 residues. CDR1 is SGHRS, CDR2 YFSETQ, per germline. CDR3 bases: TGCGCCAGCAGCTTGGCCGGGACTAGCGGGAAAGGTGAGCAGTTCTTC. Translation: CASSLAGTSGKGEQFF.

The chain couples TRBV11-2 to TRBJ2-7; possibly TRBD1 for D (5 bases). CDR1 is SGHAT and CDR2 is FQNNGV in the germline V gene. This CDR3 contains 18 residues. Deletions cut 4 bases from V and 2 bases from J, with 24 bases between. The CDR3 is CASSSLSRTGQVPYEQYF. The CDR3 DNA reads TGTGCCAGCAGCTCCCTTAGCCGAACCGGACAAGTCCCCTACGAGCAGTACTTC.

J is TRBJ2-1 and V is TRBV5-4, with TRBD2 identical over 14 bases. The CDR3 consists of 19 residues. Germline V gene sequence: CDR1 SGHNT, CDR2 YYREEE (reference sequence). V trimming: 10 bases; J trimming: 1 base; junction bases outside the gene matches: 16. The CDR3 spells CASRGPGTSGSGSYNEQFF. CDR3 coding DNA: TGTGCCTCCCGAGGCCCCGGGACTAGCGGGAGTGGGTCCTACAATGAGCAGTTCTTC.

This clone appeared a single time. This chain links TRBV5-4 with TRBJ1-1; D is unclear. V was trimmed by 0 bases and J by 3 bases, leaving 3 bases between them. CDR1 is SGHNT and CDR2 is YYREEE in the germline V gene (reference sequence). The CDR3 totals 12 residues. In DNA form, the CDR3 reads TGTGCCAGCAGCTTGGTAGACACTGAAGCTTTCTTT. Amino acids: CASSLVDTEAFF.

The V call is TRBV25-1, the J call TRBJ2-4; perhaps TRBD2 as D (7 bases). CDR3 size: 15 residues. Trimming pared 3 bases from V and 3 bases from J, leaving 12 bases between. CDR1 is MGHDK and CDR2 is SYGVNS in the germline V gene. The CDR3 loop reads CASSDPGEGKNIQYF. DNA for the CDR3: TGTGCCAGCAGTGATCCAGGGGAGGGCAAAAACATTCAGTACTTC.

The chain links TRBV4-1 to TRBJ1-3; D not resolved. Germline-derived CDR1 and CDR2 are MGHRA and YSYEKL. V shed 0 bases and J shed 3 bases, with 6 bases lying between them. This CDR3 region has 14 residues. CDR3 loop: CASSQDPLGNTIYF. For the CDR3, the DNA is TGCGCCAGCAGCCAAGACCCCCTTGGAAACACCATATATTTT.

The chain recombines TRBV7-9 with TRBJ1-2; D gene unclear. The V and J ends lost 1 base and 4 bases respectively, with 10 bases between them. Germline values: CDR1 SEHNR, CDR2 FQNEAQ (reference sequence). The CDR3 is made up of 14 amino acids. The chain's CDR3 is CASSLGGAGYGYTF. CDR3 bases: TGTGCCAGCAGCTTAGGGGGAGCTGGCTATGGCTACACCTTC. Together with reference TRBV7-9 and TRBJ1-2, the CDR3 gives the full variable domain: DTGVSQNPRHKITKRGQNVTFRCDPISEHNRLYWYRQTLGQGPEFLTYFQNEAQLEKSRLLSDRFSAERPKGSFSTLEIQRTEQGDSAMYLCASSLGGAGYGYTFGSGTRLTVV.

V and J are TRBV7-9 and TRBJ1-1; no definite D call. Looked up from germline, CDR1 is SEHNR and CDR2 is FQNEAQ (reference sequence). The CDR3 covers 13 residues. Trimming removed 5 bases from V and 5 bases from J, with 12 bases in between. The CDR3 loop reads CASSPRDRTEAFF. The CDR3 DNA reads TGTGCCAGCAGCCCCCGGGATAGGACTGAAGCTTTCTTT.

For this clone: Other DNA variants within this sample encode the same CDR3. The V call is TRBV24-1, the J call TRBJ2-2; TRBD1 aligns across 9 bases. With 5 bases clipped from V and 3 bases from J, the junction kept 3 bases outside the gene matches. The CDR3 has 15 amino acids. CDR1 KGHDR and CDR2 SFDVKD come from the germline V gene. The CDR3 loop reads CATSAQGADTGELFF. The CDR3 DNA is TGTGCCACCAGTGCACAGGGGGCGGACACCGGGGAGCTGTTTTTT.

The gene calls are TRBV6-5 and TRBJ1-2; 9 bases match TRBD1. The trim removed 9 bases at V and 4 bases at J, leaving 9 bases unmatched. Germline V gives CDR1 MNHEY, CDR2 SVGAGI. CDR3 length: 14 residues. The CDR3 DNA reads as TGTGCCAGTGTAGGGACAGGGAGTAGCTATGGCTACACCTTC. This sequence encodes CASVGTGSSYGYTF.

This chain joins TRBV5-1 and TRBJ1-1, with 8 bases identical to TRBD1. The CDR3 has 15 amino acids. Unmatched junction bases numbered 8, after V lost 2 bases and J lost 5 bases. Germline V gene data show CDR1 as SGHRS and CDR2 as YFSETQ. The CDR3 nucleotides read TGCGCCAGCAGCTTCGGACAGGGCAAAGGAACTGAAGCTTTCTTT. It codes for CASSFGQGKGTEAFF.

The rearrangement uses TRBV11-3 and TRBJ2-2, with 12 bases matching TRBD1. Germline CDR1 reads SGHNT; CDR2 reads YENEEA. The CDR3 consists of 17 residues. V shed 5 bases, J shed 2 bases, and the junction held 6 bases outside the gene matches. CDR3 sequence (DNA): TGTGCCAGCAGCGACCCGGGACAGGGGGCTAACACCGGGGAGCTGTTTTTT. Translation gives CASSDPGQGANTGELFF.

This chain joins TRBV6-5 and TRBJ2-7; the D gene is possibly TRBD2 (6 bases). The CDR3 is 15 residues long. V dropped 6 bases and J dropped 4 bases, with 19 bases sitting between them. Germline CDR1 reads MNHEY; CDR2 reads SVGAGI. For the CDR3, the DNA is TGTGCCAGCAGCGCGGGGCAGGGAGCAGCTTACGAGCAGTACTTC. Residues: CASSAGQGAAYEQYF.

The V call is TRBV10-3, the J call TRBJ2-2, with 9 bases that match TRBD1. CDR1 ENHRY and CDR2 SYGVKD come from the germline V gene. The V gene end was trimmed by 3 bases and the J gene end by 2 bases; junction bases not matched to a gene: 4. This CDR3 contains 16 residues. The CDR3 sequence is CAISERGQGNTGELFF. The CDR3 bases are TGTGCCATCAGTGAAAGGGGACAGGGTAACACCGGGGAGCTGTTTTTT.

The chain uses TRBV7-2 and TRBJ1-3; 9 bases are shared with TRBD1. Germline V gene lookup returns CDR1 SGHTA and CDR2 FQGNSA. Unmatched junction bases numbered 7, after V lost 4 bases and J lost 3 bases. The CDR3 covers 16 residues. CDR3 sequence (DNA): TGTGCCAGCAGCTCTCACAGGGGGCGGCTTGGAAACACCATATATTTT. Translated, it gives CASSSHRGRLGNTIYF.

The chain recombines TRBV19 with TRBJ1-1; 9 nucleotides agree with TRBD1. The CDR3 is 14 residues long. V was pared by 7 bases and J by 1 base, with 4 bases of the junction left unmatched. Germline values: CDR1 LNHDA, CDR2 SQIVND (reference sequence). The CDR3, as DNA: TGTGCCAGTATTCGGACAGGGGCGAACACTGAAGCTTTCTTT. It yields the protein CASIRTGANTEAFF.

In this sample, this clone turned up once. Different DNA sequences within this sample yield the same CDR3. The rearrangement uses TRBV5-1 and TRBJ1-5; 9 nucleotides match TRBD1. The CDR3 is 15 residues long. V lost 4 bases, J lost 2 bases, and 4 bases stayed unmatched. Germline V gene sequence: CDR1 SGHRS, CDR2 YFSETQ. The CDR3 sequence: CASSPRTGGNQPQHF. The CDR3 DNA sequence: TGCGCCAGCAGCCCACGGACAGGGGGCAATCAGCCCCAGCATTTT.

The rearrangement links TRBV25-1 to TRBJ2-1; D is possibly TRBD1 (6 bases). Germline CDR1 reads MGHDK; CDR2 reads SYGVNS. V was shortened by 4 bases and J by 3 bases, with 16 bases between the two germline ends. CDR3 length: 16 residues. The chain's CDR3 is CASSGWSRGYYNEQFF. The CDR3 nucleotides are TGTGCCAGCAGTGGGTGGTCCAGGGGCTACTACAATGAGCAGTTCTTC.

This sequence joins TRBV19 and TRBJ1-5; 7 nucleotides line up with TRBD1. Germline CDR1 is LNHDA and CDR2 is SQIVND (reference sequence). The CDR3 runs 15 residues. The V segment lost 2 bases and the J segment 3 bases; nucleotides outside the gene matches: 4. The CDR3 DNA follows: TGTGCCAGTAGTATATTACAGGGGCACAATCAGCCCCAGCATTTT. This translates into CASSILQGHNQPQHF.

The chain joins TRBV12-3 or TRBV12-4 to TRBJ1-2; maybe TRBD1 (6 bases). The germline V and J ends were trimmed by 10 bases and 5 bases, with 11 bases remaining between them. The CDR3 totals 11 residues. CDR3 residues: CATDRSYGYTF. CDR3 coding DNA: TGTGCCACAGACAGGTCATATGGCTACACCTTC.